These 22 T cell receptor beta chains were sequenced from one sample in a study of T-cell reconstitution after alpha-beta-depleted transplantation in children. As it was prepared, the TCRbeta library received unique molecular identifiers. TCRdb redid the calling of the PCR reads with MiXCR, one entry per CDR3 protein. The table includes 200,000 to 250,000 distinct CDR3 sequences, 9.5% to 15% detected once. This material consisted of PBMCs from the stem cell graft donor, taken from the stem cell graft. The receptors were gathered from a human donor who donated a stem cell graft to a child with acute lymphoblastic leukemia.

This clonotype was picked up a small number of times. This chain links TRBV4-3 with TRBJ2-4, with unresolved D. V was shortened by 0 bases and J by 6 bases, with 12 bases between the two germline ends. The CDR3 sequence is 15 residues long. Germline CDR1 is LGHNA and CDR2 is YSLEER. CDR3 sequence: CASSQDGNPLNIQYF. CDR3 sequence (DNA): TGCGCCAGCAGCCAAGATGGGAACCCACTAAACATTCAGTACTTC.

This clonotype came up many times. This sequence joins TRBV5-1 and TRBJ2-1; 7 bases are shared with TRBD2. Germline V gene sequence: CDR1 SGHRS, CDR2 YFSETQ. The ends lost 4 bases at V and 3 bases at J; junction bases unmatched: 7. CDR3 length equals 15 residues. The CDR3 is CASSRGTTSYNEQFF. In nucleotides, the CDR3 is TGCGCCAGCAGCCGCGGGACTACCAGCTACAATGAGCAGTTCTTC.

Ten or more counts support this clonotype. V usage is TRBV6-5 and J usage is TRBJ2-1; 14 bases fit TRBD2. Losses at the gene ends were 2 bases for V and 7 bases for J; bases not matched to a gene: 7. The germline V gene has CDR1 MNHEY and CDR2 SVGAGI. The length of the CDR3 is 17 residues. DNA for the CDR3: TGTGCCAGCAGTTACCCAGGGACTAGCGGGAGTATAAATGAGCAGTTCTTC. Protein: CASSYPGTSGSINEQFF.

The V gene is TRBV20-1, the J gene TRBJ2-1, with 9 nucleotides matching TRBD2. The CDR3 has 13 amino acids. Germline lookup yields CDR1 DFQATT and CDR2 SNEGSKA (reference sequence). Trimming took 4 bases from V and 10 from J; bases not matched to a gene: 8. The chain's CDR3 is CSANPGLAGEQFF. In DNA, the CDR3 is TGCAGTGCTAACCCGGGACTAGCAGGCGAGCAGTTCTTC.

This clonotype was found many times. CDR3 DNA: TGTGCCAGCAGCTTACAGGGTCGGACTGAAGCTTTCTTT. Its translation is CASSLQGRTEAFF. The chain employs TRBV7-2 and TRBJ1-1, with a possible D match to TRBD1 (5 bases). CDR3 size: 13 residues. The V gene lost 2 bases and the J gene lost 5 bases, with 9 bases spanning the gap. The germline gives CDR1 SGHTA, CDR2 FQGNSA.

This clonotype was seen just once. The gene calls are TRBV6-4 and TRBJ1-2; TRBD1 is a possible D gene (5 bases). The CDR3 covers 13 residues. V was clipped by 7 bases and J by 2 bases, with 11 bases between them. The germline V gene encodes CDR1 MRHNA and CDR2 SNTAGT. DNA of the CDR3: TGTGCCAGCATAGGCGGGACGAACTATGGCTACACCTTC. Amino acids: CASIGGTNYGYTF.

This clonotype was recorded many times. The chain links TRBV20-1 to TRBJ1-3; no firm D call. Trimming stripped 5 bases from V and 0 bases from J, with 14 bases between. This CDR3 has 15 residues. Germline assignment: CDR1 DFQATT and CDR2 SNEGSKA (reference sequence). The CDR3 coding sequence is TGCAGTGCTCCAAGGCGGGGTACCTCTGGAAACACCATATATTTT. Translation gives CSAPRRGTSGNTIYF.

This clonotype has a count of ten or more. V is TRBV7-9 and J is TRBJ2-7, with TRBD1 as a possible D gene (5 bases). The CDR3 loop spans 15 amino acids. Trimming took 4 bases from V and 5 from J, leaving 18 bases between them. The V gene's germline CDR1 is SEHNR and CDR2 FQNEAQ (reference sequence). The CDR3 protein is CASSSKTDPAHEQYF. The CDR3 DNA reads TGTGCCAGCAGCTCAAAGACAGACCCAGCCCACGAGCAGTACTTC.

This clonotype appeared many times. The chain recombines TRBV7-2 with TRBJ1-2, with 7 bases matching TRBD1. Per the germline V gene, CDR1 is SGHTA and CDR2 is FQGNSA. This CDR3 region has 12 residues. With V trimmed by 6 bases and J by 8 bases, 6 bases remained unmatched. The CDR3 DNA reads TGTGCCAGCAGTCTACAGGGGAGAGGCTACACCTTC. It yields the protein CASSLQGRGYTF.

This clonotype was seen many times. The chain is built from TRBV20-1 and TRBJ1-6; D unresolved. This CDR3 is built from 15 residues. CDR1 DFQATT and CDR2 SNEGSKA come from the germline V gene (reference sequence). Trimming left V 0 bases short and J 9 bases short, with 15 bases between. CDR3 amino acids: CSARDGDTRSSPLHF. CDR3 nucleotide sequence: TGCAGTGCTAGAGATGGTGACACAAGGAGTTCACCCCTCCACTTT.

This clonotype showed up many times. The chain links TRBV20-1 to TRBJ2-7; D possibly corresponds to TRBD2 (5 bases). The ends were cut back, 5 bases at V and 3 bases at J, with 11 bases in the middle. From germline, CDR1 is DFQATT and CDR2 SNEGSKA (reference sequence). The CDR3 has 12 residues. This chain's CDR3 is CSAPPSGYEQYF. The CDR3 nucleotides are TGCAGTGCTCCCCCCAGCGGCTACGAGCAGTACTTC.

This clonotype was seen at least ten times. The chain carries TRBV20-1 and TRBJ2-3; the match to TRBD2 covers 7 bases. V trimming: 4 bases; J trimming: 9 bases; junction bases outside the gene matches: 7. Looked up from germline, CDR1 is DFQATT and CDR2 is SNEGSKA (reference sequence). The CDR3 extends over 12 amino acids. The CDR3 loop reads CSATAGEVTQYF. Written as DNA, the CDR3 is TGCAGTGCTACTGCGGGGGAGGTGACGCAGTATTTT.

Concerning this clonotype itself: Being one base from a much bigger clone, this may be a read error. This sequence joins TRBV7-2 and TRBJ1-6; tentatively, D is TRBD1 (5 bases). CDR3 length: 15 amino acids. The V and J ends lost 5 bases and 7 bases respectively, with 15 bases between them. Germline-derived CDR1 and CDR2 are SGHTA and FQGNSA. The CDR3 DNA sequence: TGTGCCAGCAGCGCTGCAGGGTTAGGAAATTCACCCCTCCACTTT. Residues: CASSAAGLGNSPLHF. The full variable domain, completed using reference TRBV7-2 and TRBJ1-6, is GAGVSQSPSNKVTEKGKDVELRCDPISGHTALYWYRQSLGQGLEFLIYFQGNSAPDKSGLPSDRFSAERTGGSVSTLTIQRTQQEDSAVYLCASSAAGLGNSPLHFGNGTRLTVT.

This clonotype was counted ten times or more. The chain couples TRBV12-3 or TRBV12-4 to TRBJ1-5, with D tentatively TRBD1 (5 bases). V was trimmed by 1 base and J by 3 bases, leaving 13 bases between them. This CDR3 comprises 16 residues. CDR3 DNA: TGTGCCAGCAGTTTAGGGCAGGGACGGGACAATCAGCCCCAGCATTTT. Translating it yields CASSLGQGRDNQPQHF.

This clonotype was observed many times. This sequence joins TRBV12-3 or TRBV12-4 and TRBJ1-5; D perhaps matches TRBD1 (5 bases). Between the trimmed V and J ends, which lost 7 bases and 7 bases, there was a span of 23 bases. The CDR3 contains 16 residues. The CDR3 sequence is CASTPGTPQNGQPQHF. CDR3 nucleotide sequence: TGTGCCAGCACCCCAGGGACGCCCCAAAACGGGCAGCCCCAGCATTTT.

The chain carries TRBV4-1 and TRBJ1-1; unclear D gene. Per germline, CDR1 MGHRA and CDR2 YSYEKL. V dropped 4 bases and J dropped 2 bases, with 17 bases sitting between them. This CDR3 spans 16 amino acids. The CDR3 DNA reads TGCGCCAGCAGCCTCAAGATCGAAATAGTAAACACTGAAGCTTTCTTT. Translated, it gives CASSLKIEIVNTEAFF.

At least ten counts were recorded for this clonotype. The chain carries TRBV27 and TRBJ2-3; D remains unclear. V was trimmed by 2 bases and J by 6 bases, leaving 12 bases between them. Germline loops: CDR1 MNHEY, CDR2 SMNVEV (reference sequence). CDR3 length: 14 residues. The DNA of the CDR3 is TGTGCCAGCAGTTTAAATTTCGCCCGCGATACGCAGTATTTT. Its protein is CASSLNFARDTQYF.

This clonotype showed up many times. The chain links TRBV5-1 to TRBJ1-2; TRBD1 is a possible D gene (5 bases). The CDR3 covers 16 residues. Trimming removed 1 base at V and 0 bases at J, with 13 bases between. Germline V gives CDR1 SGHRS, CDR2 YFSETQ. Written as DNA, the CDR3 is TGCGCCAGCAGCTTGTACAGGAGTCACCCTAACTATGGCTACACCTTC. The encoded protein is CASSLYRSHPNYGYTF.

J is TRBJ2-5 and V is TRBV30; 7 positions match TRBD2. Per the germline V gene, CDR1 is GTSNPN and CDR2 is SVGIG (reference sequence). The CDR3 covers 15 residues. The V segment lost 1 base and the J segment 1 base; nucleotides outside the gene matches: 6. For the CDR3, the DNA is TGTGCCTGGAGTGGAGGAGCGGGGCTCCAAGAGACCCAGTACTTC. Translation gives CAWSGGAGLQETQYF.

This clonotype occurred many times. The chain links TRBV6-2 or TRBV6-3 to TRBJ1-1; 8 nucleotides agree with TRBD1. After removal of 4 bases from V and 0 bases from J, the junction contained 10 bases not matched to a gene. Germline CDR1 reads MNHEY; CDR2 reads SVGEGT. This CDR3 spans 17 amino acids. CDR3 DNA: TGTGCCAGCAGTTCAGCAGTGGGGACAGGCATGAACACTGAAGCTTTCTTT. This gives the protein CASSSAVGTGMNTEAFF.

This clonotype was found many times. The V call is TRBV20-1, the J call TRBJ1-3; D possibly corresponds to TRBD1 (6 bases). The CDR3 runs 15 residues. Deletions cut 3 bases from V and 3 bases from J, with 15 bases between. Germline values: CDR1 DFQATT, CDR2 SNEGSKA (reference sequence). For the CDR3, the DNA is TGCAGTGCTAGGGAACACAGGGTATTTGGAAACACCATATATTTT. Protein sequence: CSAREHRVFGNTIYF.

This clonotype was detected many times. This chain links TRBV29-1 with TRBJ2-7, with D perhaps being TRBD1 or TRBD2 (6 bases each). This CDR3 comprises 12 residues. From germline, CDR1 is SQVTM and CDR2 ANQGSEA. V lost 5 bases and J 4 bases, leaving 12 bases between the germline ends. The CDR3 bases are TGCAGCGTTAGACAGGCGGGGTACGAGCAGTACTTC. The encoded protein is CSVRQAGYEQYF.